Described below is a single T cell receptor beta chain sequence and its context. Populations obtained by sorting all exceeded 95% purity. The sample is drawn from a study of beta chain features in type 1 diabetes. The isolated RNA, all of it, was reverse transcribed, so expressed TCRB transcripts were what got sequenced. Profiling relied on immunoSEQ multiplex PCR, and the TCRdb table lists in-frame clones only, not all of them. The data contain 620,000 or so clones, roughly a sixth of them singletons. The CDR3 contains 14 residues. V shed 0 bases and J shed 7 bases, with 11 bases lying between them. Germline assignment: CDR1 SGHAT and CDR2 FQNNGV.

The sequence was collected from a man aged 18 to 29 in good health. The chain is built from TRBV11-2 and TRBJ2-3; D ambiguous. Sequencing input: naive CD4+ T cells from blood. CDR3 loop: CASSLDRLVNTQYF. The CDR3 bases are TGTGCCAGCAGCTTAGATCGTCTGGTAAATACGCAGTATTTT.